A single sample is the source of the 19 T cell receptor beta chains below, sequenced in a study of shared clonotypes between healthy human individuals. The protocol was immunoSEQ multiplex PCR, while the TCRdb copy is restricted to in-frame clones and leaves out a portion. The sample consists of roughly 1 million clones, roughly 75% of them appearing once. Sequences were obtained from memory CD4+ T cells sorted from blood. Subset denoted: CD45RA-negative fraction. The receptors were sampled from a man aged 18 to 30 in good health.

This clone was seen once. The chain links TRBV30 to TRBJ2-7; D perhaps matches TRBD2 (6 bases). Per the germline V gene, CDR1 is GTSNPN and CDR2 is SVGIG (reference sequence). The ends were cut back, 2 bases at V and 7 bases at J, with 15 bases in the middle. The CDR3 has 13 amino acids. The CDR3 DNA sequence: TGTGCCTGGAGTCCCCTCGCCCGGGGGGAGCAGTACTTC. Protein product: CAWSPLARGEQYF.

The chain carries TRBV10-3 and TRBJ1-1; 7 bases match TRBD1. This CDR3 is built from 17 residues. Trimming cost V 0 bases and J 0 bases; bases outside gene matches: 7. Germline V gene lookup returns CDR1 ENHRY and CDR2 SYGVKD. The CDR3 reads CAISESIGGQMNTEAFF. The CDR3 nucleotides read TGTGCCATCAGTGAGTCGATCGGGGGACAGATGAACACTGAAGCTTTCTTT.

V is TRBV28 and J is TRBJ2-3; the D gene is possibly TRBD2 (6 bases). V shed 11 bases and J shed 0 bases, with 15 bases lying between them. Germline assignment: CDR1 MDHEN and CDR2 SYDVKM. The CDR3 is 14 amino acids. CDR3 loop: CAVPAGTSTDTQYF. The CDR3 DNA follows: TGTGCCGTTCCTGCGGGGACGAGCACAGATACGCAGTATTTT. The complete variable domain, with remaining parts taken from reference TRBV28 and TRBJ2-3, reads DVKVTQSSRYLVKRTGEKVFLECVQDMDHENMFWYRQDPGLGLRLIYFSYDVKMKEKGDIPEGYSVSREKKERFSLILESASTNQTSMYLCAVPAGTSTDTQYFGPGTRLTVL.

The J gene is TRBJ1-6, the V gene TRBV5-4; 7 bases map to TRBD1. The ends lost 4 bases at V and 8 bases at J; junction bases unmatched: 9. The V gene's germline CDR1 is SGHNT and CDR2 YYREEE (reference sequence). The CDR3 has 15 amino acids. CDR3 in amino acids: CASSDTDRVYSPLHF. CDR3 nucleotide sequence: TGTGCCAGCAGCGATACCGACAGGGTGTATTCACCCCTCCACTTT.

The chain links TRBV28 to TRBJ1-1; D is unclear. This CDR3 has 14 residues. The V end was cut by 3 bases, the J end by 1 base, with 9 bases between. Germline lookup yields CDR1 MDHEN and CDR2 SYDVKM. CDR3 in amino acids: CASSLGSQNTEAFF. The CDR3 DNA is TGTGCCAGCAGTTTGGGCAGCCAGAACACTGAAGCTTTCTTT.

The genes are TRBV30 and TRBJ1-2; 7 bases match TRBD1. The CDR3 extends over 12 amino acids. Germline CDR1 is GTSNPN and CDR2 is SVGIG (reference sequence). Losses at the gene ends were 3 bases for V and 4 bases for J; bases not matched to a gene: 2. CDR3 sequence (DNA): TGTGCCTGGAGGGGGGACAGCTATGGCTACACCTTC. Protein sequence: CAWRGDSYGYTF. The entire variable domain, with the rest obtained from reference TRBV30 and TRBJ1-2, is as follows: SQTIHQWPATLVQPVGSPLSLECTVEGTSNPNLYWYRQAAGRGLQLLFYSVGIGQISSEVPQNLSASRPQDRQFILSSKKLLLSDSGFYLCAWRGDSYGYTFGSGTRLTVV.

The chain couples TRBV28 to TRBJ1-1; D is undetermined. This CDR3 is built from 15 residues. Trimming took off 3 bases at V and 2 bases at J, with 13 bases between the two ends. CDR1 is MDHEN, CDR2 SYDVKM, per germline. The CDR3 reads CASSFFTGSNTEAFF. CDR3 nucleotide sequence: TGTGCCAGCAGTTTCTTTACCGGCAGCAACACTGAAGCTTTCTTT. Complete variable domain (other parts from reference TRBV28 and TRBJ1-1): DVKVTQSSRYLVKRTGEKVFLECVQDMDHENMFWYRQDPGLGLRLIYFSYDVKMKEKGDIPEGYSVSREKKERFSLILESASTNQTSMYLCASSFFTGSNTEAFFGQGTRLTVV.

The chain has TRBV2 and TRBJ1-2; 7 nucleotides match TRBD1. The CDR3 runs to 13 residues. Unmatched junction bases numbered 7, after V lost 3 bases and J lost 9 bases. The germline CDR1 and CDR2 sequences are SNHLY and FYNNEI. CDR3 amino acids: CASSEGQTLSYTF. The CDR3 bases are TGTGCCAGCAGTGAGGGACAGACATTGAGCTACACCTTC. The variable domain in full, completed from reference TRBV2 and TRBJ1-2, reads EPEVTQTPSHQVTQMGQEVILRCVPISNHLYFYWYRQILGQKVEFLVSFYNNEISEKSEIFDDQFSVERPDGSNFTLKIRSTKLEDSAMYFCASSEGQTLSYTFGSGTRLTVV.

This clone has only one observation. V is TRBV6-5 and J is TRBJ1-6, with 9 nucleotides matching TRBD1. The trim removed 7 bases at V and 10 bases at J, leaving 8 bases unmatched. Germline CDR1 is MNHEY and CDR2 is SVGAGI. The CDR3 spans 14 residues. The CDR3, as DNA: TGTGCCAGCACCGAGGGACAGGGTTGGTCACCCCTCCACTTT. Residues: CASTEGQGWSPLHF.

This clone appeared many times. This chain connects TRBV7-8 to TRBJ2-3, with no clear D. The CDR3 length is 16 residues. Trimming pared 8 bases from V and 0 bases from J, leaving 18 bases between. CDR1 and CDR2 from the germline V gene are SGHVS and FQNEAQ. The chain's CDR3 is CASGRGGGPSTDTQYF. Written as DNA, the CDR3 is TGTGCCAGCGGCCGAGGTGGCGGACCTAGCACAGATACGCAGTATTTT.

The sample holds a few counts of this clone. At the DNA level, this CDR3 is encoded by other sequences in the same sample as well. V and J are TRBV19 and TRBJ1-5; D is undetermined. From germline, CDR1 is LNHDA and CDR2 SQIVND (reference sequence). This CDR3 spans 12 amino acids. Trimming cost V 5 bases and J 5 bases, with 7 bases left between them. This CDR3 is CASSLGYQPQHF. The CDR3 DNA reads as TGTGCCAGTAGTCTGGGGTATCAGCCCCAGCATTTT.

This CDR3 reads CASTGQGYEQYF. The CDR3 coding sequence is TGTGCCAGCACCGGACAGGGCTACGAGCAGTACTTC. The chain links TRBV6-6 to TRBJ2-7, with 8 bases matching TRBD1. V trimming: 7 bases; J trimming: 3 bases; junction bases outside the gene matches: 2. Looked up from germline, CDR1 is MNHNY and CDR2 is SVGAGI (reference sequence). This CDR3 comprises 12 residues.

This clone has more than one count but fewer than ten. Possible read error: a much larger clone is one base away. The rearrangement links TRBV7-9 to TRBJ1-1; D ambiguous. The V end lost 1 base, the J end lost 1 base, and 4 bases lay between the germline ends. Germline CDR1 is SEHNR and CDR2 is FQNEAQ (reference sequence). CDR3 length equals 13 residues. For the CDR3, the DNA is TGTGCCAGCAGCTTAGAAGAGAACACTGAAGCTTTCTTT. It encodes CASSLEENTEAFF.

The rearrangement joins TRBV6-1 to TRBJ1-1, with D unclear. Germline lookup yields CDR1 MNHNS and CDR2 SASEGT. This CDR3 contains 12 residues. V lost 6 bases and J 0 bases, leaving 5 bases between the germline ends. CDR3 amino acids: CASRHLNTEAFF. The CDR3 DNA reads TGTGCCAGCAGGCACCTGAACACTGAAGCTTTCTTT.

The chain has TRBV27 and TRBJ1-2; 7 bases match TRBD1. With V trimmed by 4 bases and J by 2 bases, 13 bases remained unmatched. Germline CDR1 MNHEY, CDR2 SMNVEV (reference sequence). This CDR3 comprises 17 residues. The CDR3 nucleotides are TGTGCCAGCAGTTATTCCCTTTCCGGGACAGCCAACTATGGCTACACCTTC. Translating it yields CASSYSLSGTANYGYTF.

J is TRBJ1-3 and V is TRBV7-2; 7 bases align to TRBD1. With 4 bases clipped from V and 2 bases from J, the junction kept 5 bases outside the gene matches. Germline-derived CDR1 and CDR2 are SGHTA and FQGNSA. The CDR3 totals 15 residues. The CDR3: CASSSTGTAGNTIYF. The CDR3 DNA reads as TGTGCCAGCAGCTCGACCGGGACAGCTGGAAACACCATATATTTT.

The rearrangement links TRBV19 to TRBJ1-5, with D unresolved. The V end lost 8 bases, the J end lost 2 bases, and 16 bases lay between the germline ends. Germline loops: CDR1 LNHDA, CDR2 SQIVND (reference sequence). The CDR3 has 15 residues. CDR3 bases: TGTGCCAGTTCGACCGCGGCGGGAGGCAATCAGCCCCAGCATTTT. Residues: CASSTAAGGNQPQHF.

The V call is TRBV27, the J call TRBJ2-7; D unresolved. Germline CDR1 is MNHEY and CDR2 is SMNVEV (reference sequence). CDR3 length: 14 amino acids. Trimming shortened V by 2 bases and J by 3 bases, and 11 bases separated the two germline ends. The CDR3 DNA reads as TGTGCCAGCAGTTTAGGGTTGGAAGGCTACGAGCAGTACTTC. Translation gives CASSLGLEGYEQYF.

This clone was detected once. Just one base apart from a much larger clone, this may be a read error. The same CDR3 is also encoded by other DNA sequences in this sample. The chain links TRBV2 to TRBJ2-7; D remains ambiguous. The CDR3 has 11 residues. Germline V CDR1 and CDR2: SNHLY, FYNNEI. Trimming left V 5 bases short and J 2 bases short, with 4 bases between. The CDR3 here is CASSYTYEQYF. The DNA for the CDR3 is TGTGCCAGCAGTTACACCTACGAGCAGTACTTC.